This record concerns one TCR beta chain sequence. Its specific antigen is unknown. Within one base of it there is no much larger clone, and no base qualities were kept. The library came from the immunoSEQ multiplex PCR assay. In TCRdb, the immuneACCESS table is reduced to in-frame sequences with V and J assigned. These tables do not hold every clone; where another copy was compared, an unresolved V gene accounts for under half, and the others remain unexplained. In all, the sample holds about 69,000 clones, and roughly 80% of those were seen once. The ten biggest clones cover 2.5% to 3% of the sample. The sample comes from a study of control samples from healthy donors and cancer patients (dated by TCRdb to 2020 to 2021). Trimming at the junction amounts to 3 bases on V and 4 bases on J, and the germline ends lie 12 bases apart. The germline V gene yields SGHTA for CDR1 and FQGNSA for CDR2. Its CDR3 holds 14 amino acids, cysteine through phenylalanine. Only the CDR3 region is kept as DNA, spanning 42 bases read in frame from base 1.

The source is a woman in her forties or fifties with lung cancer. Sample: PBMCs. Rearrangement joined TRBV7-2 to TRBJ1-2, and TRBD1 may be the D gene, going by 5 matching bases. The DNA sequence follows: TGTGCCAGCAGCTTCCTCCAGGGAAGCTATGGCTACACCTTC. Its translation is CASSFLQGSYGYTF.